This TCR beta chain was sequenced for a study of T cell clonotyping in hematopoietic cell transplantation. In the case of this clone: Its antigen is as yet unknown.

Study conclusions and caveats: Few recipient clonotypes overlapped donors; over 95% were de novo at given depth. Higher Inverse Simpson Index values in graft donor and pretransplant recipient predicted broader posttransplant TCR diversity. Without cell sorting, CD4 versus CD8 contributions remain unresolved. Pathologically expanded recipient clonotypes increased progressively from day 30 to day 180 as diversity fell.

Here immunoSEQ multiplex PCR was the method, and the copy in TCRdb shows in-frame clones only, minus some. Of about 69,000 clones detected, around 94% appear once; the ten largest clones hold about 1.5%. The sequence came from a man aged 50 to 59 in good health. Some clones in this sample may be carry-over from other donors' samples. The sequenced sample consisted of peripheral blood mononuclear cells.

The CDR3 DNA is TGTGCCAGCAGTTGGGATCACGATAATTCACCCCTCCACTTT. This encodes CASSWDHDNSPLHF. The chain is built from TRBV27 and TRBJ1-6, with D hard to call. This CDR3 has 14 residues. The germline V gene encodes CDR1 MNHEY and CDR2 SMNVEV (reference sequence). With 4 bases removed from V and 5 bases from J, the gap between germline ends came to 9 bases.